The 26 T cell receptor beta chains below were found in one sample sequenced in a study of blood T cell repertoires in COVID-19. Assay used: immunoSEQ multiplex PCR; TCRdb lists only in-frame clones, some missing. The sample contains about 74,000 clones, 70% to 80% of which appear only once. The sample was peripheral blood. These receptors were obtained from a human donor in a cohort sampled during active COVID-19.

The rearrangement joins TRBV14 to TRBJ2-1; 14 bases align to TRBD2. The CDR3 consists of 18 residues. Losses at the gene ends were 4 bases for V and 3 bases for J; bases not matched to a gene: 8. Per the germline V gene, CDR1 is SGHDN and CDR2 is FVKESK. The CDR3 here is CASSRRGLAGEIYNEQFF. In DNA form, the CDR3 reads TGTGCCAGCAGCCGAAGGGGACTAGCGGGAGAGATCTACAATGAGCAGTTCTTC.

This chain connects TRBV18 to TRBJ1-5; 11 bases agree with TRBD1. The CDR3 consists of 18 residues. J gave up 0 bases and V 3 bases, and 7 bases lay outside the gene matches. CDR1 is KGHSH and CDR2 is LQKENI in the germline V gene. The chain's CDR3 is CASSPRDRGSLSNQPQHF. DNA of the CDR3: TGTGCCAGCTCACCCCGGGACAGGGGGTCTCTTAGCAATCAGCCCCAGCATTTT.

This chain connects TRBV18 to TRBJ1-4, with D perhaps matching TRBD1 (6 bases). This CDR3 is built from 16 residues. CDR1 KGHSH and CDR2 LQKENI come from the germline V gene. V shed 4 bases and J shed 0 bases, with 12 bases lying between them. CDR3 bases: TGTGCCAGCTCACACGCGGGGGGCGCAACTAATGAAAAACTGTTTTTT. Amino acid sequence: CASSHAGGATNEKLFF.

The genes are TRBV4-1 and TRBJ1-2; possible D gene TRBD1, 5 bases. V lost 3 bases, J lost 3 bases, and 17 bases lay in between. CDR3 size: 16 residues. CDR1 and CDR2 from the germline V gene are MGHRA and YSYEKL. CDR3 sequence: CASSHVTSGDYYGYTF. The CDR3 DNA follows: TGCGCCAGCAGCCATGTGACTAGTGGGGACTACTATGGCTACACCTTC.

The V gene is TRBV6-2 or TRBV6-3, the J gene TRBJ1-2; TRBD1 agrees at 7 bases. With V trimmed by 6 bases and J by 4 bases, 8 bases remained unmatched. The CDR3 consists of 14 residues. The germline V gene encodes CDR1 MNHEY and CDR2 SVGEGT. The CDR3 loop is CASSPQGGLYGYTF. The CDR3, as DNA: TGTGCCAGCAGCCCGCAGGGGGGCCTCTATGGCTACACCTTC.

This sequence joins TRBV10-1 and TRBJ1-4; D is ambiguous. The V end lost 2 bases, the J end lost 8 bases, and 12 bases lay between the germline ends. Germline assignment: CDR1 WNHNN and CDR2 SYGVQD (reference sequence). The CDR3 covers 14 residues. The CDR3: CASSEDQFGEKLFF. CDR3 DNA: TGCGCCAGCAGTGAGGATCAGTTCGGGGAAAAACTGTTTTTT.

The J gene is TRBJ2-2, the V gene TRBV4-1, with D tentatively TRBD2 (6 bases). This CDR3 is 15 amino acids long. V was clipped by 1 base and J by 6 bases, with 12 bases between them. Looked up from germline, CDR1 is MGHRA and CDR2 is YSYEKL. The CDR3 coding sequence is TGCGCCAGCAGCCAAGTTAAATCGGGAGCCGGGGAGCTGTTTTTT. Encoded protein: CASSQVKSGAGELFF.

This clone has just a few counts. V gene TRBV10-2 combines with J gene TRBJ2-7; D perhaps matches TRBD2 (6 bases). The germline CDR1 and CDR2 sequences are WSHSY and SAAADI. V was cut by 8 bases and J by 0 bases, with 14 bases left in between. The CDR3 spans 14 residues. CDR3 region: CASGGSGLSYEQYF. The CDR3 DNA reads as TGCGCCAGCGGGGGGTCTGGGCTCTCCTACGAGCAGTACTTC.

The chain recombines TRBV5-1 with TRBJ1-6; 7 positions match TRBD1. J lost 8 bases, V lost 0 bases, and 5 bases had no gene match. Germline V gives CDR1 SGHRS, CDR2 YFSETQ. CDR3 length equals 15 residues. The CDR3 bases are TGCGCCAGCAGCTTGGAACAGGGGAGAGATTCACCCCTCCACTTT. Translated: CASSLEQGRDSPLHF.

This chain joins TRBV12-3 or TRBV12-4 and TRBJ2-3; D possibly corresponds to TRBD1 (5 bases). The CDR3 has 13 residues. V was shortened by 8 bases and J by 0 bases, with 9 bases between the two germline ends. The CDR3 sequence: CASVQGSTDTQYF. The CDR3 nucleotides read TGTGCCAGCGTTCAGGGTAGCACAGATACGCAGTATTTT.

This chain connects TRBV10-2 to TRBJ1-5, with 7 bases identical to TRBD1. The CDR3 extends over 15 amino acids. Germline V gene sequence: CDR1 WSHSY, CDR2 SAAADI. After removal of 6 bases from V and 2 bases from J, the junction contained 7 bases not matched to a gene. The CDR3 sequence: CASRQNRGGNQPQHF. The CDR3 DNA is TGCGCCAGCAGACAAAACAGGGGTGGCAATCAGCCCCAGCATTTT.

The CDR3 loop is CASEESRSESGNTIYF. The CDR3 DNA follows: TGTGCCAGCGAAGAGAGCAGGTCGGAATCTGGAAACACCATATATTTT. V and J are TRBV28 and TRBJ1-3; D gene unclear. Trimming shortened V by 8 bases and J by 1 base, and 18 bases separated the two germline ends. The CDR3 is made up of 16 amino acids. Per germline, CDR1 MDHEN and CDR2 SYDVKM. Drawing the rest from reference TRBV28 and TRBJ1-3, the complete variable domain is DVKVTQSSRYLVKRTGEKVFLECVQDMDHENMFWYRQDPGLGLRLIYFSYDVKMKEKGDIPEGYSVSREKKERFSLILESASTNQTSMYLCASEESRSESGNTIYFGEGSWLTVV.

V gene TRBV6-6 combines with J gene TRBJ2-3; 9 nucleotides line up with TRBD2. V lost 6 bases, J lost 2 bases, and 3 bases stayed unmatched. The CDR3 consists of 14 residues. Germline CDR1 MNHNY, CDR2 SVGAGI (reference sequence). In nucleotides, the CDR3 is TGTGCCAGCAGGAGACTAGCGGTCACAGATACGCAGTATTTT. Its protein is CASRRLAVTDTQYF.

V is TRBV7-8 and J is TRBJ1-6; D unresolved. The CDR3 has 15 residues. V was cut by 1 base and J by 9 bases, with 13 bases left in between. Per germline, CDR1 SGHVS and CDR2 FQNEAQ. CDR3 amino acids: CASSLGVTVASPLHF. CDR3 coding DNA: TGTGCCAGCAGCTTAGGAGTCACCGTTGCTTCACCCCTCCACTTT.

V usage is TRBV27 and J usage is TRBJ2-7; the match to TRBD2 covers 8 bases. CDR1 and CDR2 (germline): MNHEY, SMNVEV (reference sequence). Germline trimming cut 9 bases from V and 4 bases from J; bases unmatched to any gene: 14. This CDR3 comprises 15 residues. The CDR3 nucleotides are TGTGCCAGTAGCCGGGGGGGCGAACGACCGTACGAGCAGTACTTC. The encoded protein is CASSRGGERPYEQYF.

The chain is built from TRBV5-1 and TRBJ2-5; TRBD2 aligns across 8 bases. With V trimmed by 4 bases and J by 3 bases, 14 bases remained unmatched. The CDR3 has 17 amino acids. From germline, CDR1 is SGHRS and CDR2 YFSETQ. CDR3 coding DNA: TGCGCCAGCAGCAGAACAGGGTCAGAGCGGGAGAAAGAGACCCAGTACTTC. As protein: CASSRTGSEREKETQYF.

Only one count was recorded for this clone. The gene calls are TRBV5-5 and TRBJ1-5; a weak D match, TRBD1 (6 bases). Germline V gene lookup returns CDR1 SGHKS and CDR2 YYEKEE (reference sequence). The CDR3 is 16 residues long. V was pared by 4 bases and J by 5 bases, with 19 bases between. CDR3 protein: CASSLRGSRADQPQHF. In DNA form, the CDR3 reads TGTGCCAGCAGCCTGAGGGGGAGCAGGGCGGATCAGCCCCAGCATTTT.

This clone was detected a few times. CDR3 nucleotides: TGTGCCAGCAGTTACTCGTACAGCATTAATGAAAAACTGTTTTTT. Its translation is CASSYSYSINEKLFF. The chain has TRBV6-5 and TRBJ1-4; unclear D gene. The V end lost 0 bases, the J end lost 4 bases, and 9 bases lay between the germline ends. CDR3 length: 15 amino acids. Germline V gives CDR1 MNHEY, CDR2 SVGAGI.

The V call is TRBV6-6, the J call TRBJ2-7; tentative D call: TRBD1 (6 bases). Germline V gene sequence: CDR1 MNHNY, CDR2 SVGAGI (reference sequence). The CDR3 runs to 13 residues. The V and J ends lost 7 bases and 5 bases respectively, with 15 bases between them. The CDR3: CASKGLEGDEQYF. CDR3 DNA: TGTGCCAGCAAGGGGCTAGAGGGGGACGAGCAGTACTTC.

V and J are TRBV15 and TRBJ2-1; weak D call: TRBD1 (5 bases). The CDR3 runs to 16 residues. The V end was cut by 5 bases, the J end by 0 bases, with 14 bases between. Germline V CDR1 and CDR2: LNHNV, YYDKDF (reference sequence). DNA for the CDR3: TGTGCCACCAGCCCTCCAACAGGTAGCTCCTACAATGAGCAGTTCTTC. This codes for CATSPPTGSSYNEQFF.

The chain is built from TRBV5-4 and TRBJ1-2; D is undetermined. Germline V CDR1 and CDR2: SGHNT, YYREEE (reference sequence). CDR3 length: 14 amino acids. Trimming removed 3 bases from V and 0 bases from J, with 9 bases in between. The CDR3 sequence is CASSYLAANYGYTF. As DNA, the CDR3 is TGTGCCAGCAGCTACTTAGCCGCTAACTATGGCTACACCTTC.

The V call is TRBV7-2, the J call TRBJ2-7, with 8 bases aligning to TRBD1. The V gene's germline CDR1 is SGHTA and CDR2 FQGNSA. The CDR3 is 15 amino acids. After removal of 2 bases from V and 4 bases from J, the junction contained 7 bases not matched to a gene. The CDR3 coding sequence is TGTGCCAGCAGCTTAACTCTCGACAGGGGATACGAGCAGTACTTC. This gives the protein CASSLTLDRGYEQYF.

The rearrangement uses TRBV5-5 and TRBJ1-5; 7 bases align to TRBD1. The CDR3 length is 16 residues. Germline lookup yields CDR1 SGHKS and CDR2 YYEKEE (reference sequence). Unmatched junction bases numbered 7, after V lost 4 bases and J lost 0 bases. The chain's CDR3 is CASSITGEYSNQPQHF. In nucleotides, the CDR3 is TGTGCCAGCAGCATAACAGGGGAATATAGCAATCAGCCCCAGCATTTT.

This chain links TRBV5-5 with TRBJ2-7; 10 positions agree with TRBD2. The CDR3 totals 20 residues. With V trimmed by 3 bases and J by 3 bases, 21 bases remained unmatched. Germline V gene sequence: CDR1 SGHKS, CDR2 YYEKEE (reference sequence). Here the CDR3 reads CASSSMERSAGGLWYYEQYF. The CDR3 DNA follows: TGTGCCAGCAGCTCGATGGAAAGGTCAGCGGGAGGGCTTTGGTACTACGAGCAGTACTTC.

The chain uses TRBV28 and TRBJ2-6; D gene ambiguous. V gave up 3 bases and J gave up 4 bases, with 10 bases separating them. Germline V CDR1 and CDR2: MDHEN, SYDVKM. The CDR3 has 15 amino acids. CDR3 region: CASSFPPPGANVLTF. CDR3 sequence (DNA): TGTGCCAGCAGTTTCCCCCCTCCCGGGGCCAACGTCCTGACTTTC. The full variable domain, in which reference TRBV28 and TRBJ2-6 provide the parts outside the CDR3, is DVKVTQSSRYLVKRTGEKVFLECVQDMDHENMFWYRQDPGLGLRLIYFSYDVKMKEKGDIPEGYSVSREKKERFSLILESASTNQTSMYLCASSFPPPGANVLTFGAGSRLTVL.

There are a few counts of this clone. This CDR3 reads CASGTGWTEAFF. The CDR3 DNA is TGTGCCAGTGGGACAGGGTGGACTGAAGCTTTCTTT. V gene TRBV19 combines with J gene TRBJ1-1; 9 bases align to TRBD1. Germline lookup yields CDR1 LNHDA and CDR2 SQIVND (reference sequence). This CDR3 has 12 residues. V was clipped by 8 bases and J by 5 bases; unmatched bases: 3.